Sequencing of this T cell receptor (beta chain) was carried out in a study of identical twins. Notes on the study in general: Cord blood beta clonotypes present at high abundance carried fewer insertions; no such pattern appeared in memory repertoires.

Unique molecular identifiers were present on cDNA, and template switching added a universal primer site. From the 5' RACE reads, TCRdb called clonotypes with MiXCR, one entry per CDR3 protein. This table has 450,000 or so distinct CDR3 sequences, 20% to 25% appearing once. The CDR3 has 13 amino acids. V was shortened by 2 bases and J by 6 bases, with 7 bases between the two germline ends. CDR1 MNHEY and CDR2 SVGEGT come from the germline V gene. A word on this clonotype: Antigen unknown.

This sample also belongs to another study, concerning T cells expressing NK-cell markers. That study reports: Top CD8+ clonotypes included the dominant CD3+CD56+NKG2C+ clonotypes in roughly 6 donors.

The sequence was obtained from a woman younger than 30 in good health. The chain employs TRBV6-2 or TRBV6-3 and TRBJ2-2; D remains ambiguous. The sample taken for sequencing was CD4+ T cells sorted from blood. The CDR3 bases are TGTGCCAGCAGTTACGTCGAGCCCGGGGAGCTGTTTTTT. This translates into CASSYVEPGELFF.